This T cell receptor (beta chain) was captured in a study of regulatory T cells in long-lasting Graves disease. The study, taken as a whole, reports: Under persistent disease, TRBV28, TRBJ1-2 and TRBJ2-5 were used preferentially.

The time point here: newly diagnosed GD, antithyroid drugs for less than 3 months. Isolated PBMC RNA provided the starting material for the TCR library. The diagnosis of Graves' disease used American Thyroid Association guidelines. Per germline, CDR1 MDHEN and CDR2 SYDVKM. CDR3 length equals 14 residues. Trimming took 3 bases from V and 0 from J, leaving 5 bases between them. CDR3 regions were amplified by Arm-PCR using iRepertoire HTBI primers to build TCR beta libraries. TCRdb passed the multiplex PCR reads through MiXCR, listing each CDR3 protein once. The sample yields hundreds of thousands of distinct CDR3 sequences, approximately 15% seen once. This clonotype was seen a handful of times. Its target is not known. In addition, the sample was reused for a study of T cells in Graves' hyperthyroidism and ophthalmopathy. That report notes: Graves' hyperthyroidism without ophthalmopathy progression within 18 months was termed stable. Uncontrolled infection, other autoimmune disease, pregnancy or lactation excluded patients.

The material was peripheral blood mononuclear cells (PBMCs), obtained at new diagnosis, from a patient treated with antithyroid drugs. This TCR came from a woman aged 30 to 39 with Graves disease. V and J are TRBV28 and TRBJ2-2, with D unresolved. CDR3: CASSFIANTGELFF. In nucleotides, the CDR3 is TGTGCCAGCAGTTTTATCGCGAACACCGGGGAGCTGTTTTTT.